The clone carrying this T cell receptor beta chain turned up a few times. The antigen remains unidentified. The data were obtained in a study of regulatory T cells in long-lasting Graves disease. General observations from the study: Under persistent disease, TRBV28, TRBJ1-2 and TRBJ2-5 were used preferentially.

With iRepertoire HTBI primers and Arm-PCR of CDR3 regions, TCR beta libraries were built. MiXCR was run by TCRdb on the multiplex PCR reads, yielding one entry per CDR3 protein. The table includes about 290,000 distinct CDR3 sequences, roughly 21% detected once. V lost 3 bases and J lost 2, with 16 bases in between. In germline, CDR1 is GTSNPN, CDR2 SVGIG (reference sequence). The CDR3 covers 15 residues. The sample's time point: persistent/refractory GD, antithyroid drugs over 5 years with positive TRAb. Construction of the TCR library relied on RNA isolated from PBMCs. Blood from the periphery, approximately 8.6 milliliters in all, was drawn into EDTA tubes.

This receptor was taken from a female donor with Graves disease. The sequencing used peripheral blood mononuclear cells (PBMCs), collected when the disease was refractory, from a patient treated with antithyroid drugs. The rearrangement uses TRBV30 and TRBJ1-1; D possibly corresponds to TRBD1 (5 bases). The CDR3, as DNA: TGTGCCTGGAGCCGCTGGGACCCAAGAAACACTGAAGCTTTCTTT. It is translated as CAWSRWDPRNTEAFF. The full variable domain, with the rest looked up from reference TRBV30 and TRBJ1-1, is SQTIHQWPATLVQPVGSPLSLECTVEGTSNPNLYWYRQAAGRGLQLLFYSVGIGQISSEVPQNLSASRPQDRQFILSSKKLLLSDSGFYLCAWSRWDPRNTEAFFGQGTRLTVV.